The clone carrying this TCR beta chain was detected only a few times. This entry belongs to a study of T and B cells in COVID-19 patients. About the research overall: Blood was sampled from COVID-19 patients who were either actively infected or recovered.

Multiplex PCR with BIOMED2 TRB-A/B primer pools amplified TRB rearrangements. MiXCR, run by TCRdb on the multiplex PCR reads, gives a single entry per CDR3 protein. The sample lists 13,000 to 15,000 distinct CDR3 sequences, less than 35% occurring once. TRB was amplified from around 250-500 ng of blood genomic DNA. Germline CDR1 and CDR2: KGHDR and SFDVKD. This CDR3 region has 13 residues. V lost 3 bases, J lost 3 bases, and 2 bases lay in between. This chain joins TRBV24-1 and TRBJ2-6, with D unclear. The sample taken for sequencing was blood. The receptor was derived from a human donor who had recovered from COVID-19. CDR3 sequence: CATSDHGANVLTF. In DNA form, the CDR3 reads TGTGCCACCAGTGATCATGGGGCCAACGTCCTGACTTTC.